This T cell receptor beta chain was found in a study of cytomegalovirus exposure and HLA in healthy donors. Study-level points and caveats: Judged likely to be a sequencing artifact was a cluster of highly shared sequence variants.

The PCR had 60 Vbeta and 13 Jbeta primers. Source study methods: An analysis that came later counted roughly 87 million unique TCR beta chains, some 11 million shared. Here immunoSEQ multiplex PCR was the method, and the copy in TCRdb shows in-frame clones only, minus some. D and trimming come from the DNA, and the V and J calls and clone size come from that table. Here the sample spans roughly 180,000 clones, 9.5% being singletons. The sample holds a few counts of this clone. Its antigen is undetermined. The CDR3 consists of 14 residues. Looked up from germline, CDR1 is SGHTA and CDR2 is FQGNSA. Trimming pared 2 bases from V and 7 bases from J, leaving 12 bases between.

The specimen sequenced was PBMCs. The chain has TRBV7-2 and TRBJ1-3; D is possibly TRBD1 (5 bases). The receptor was isolated from a woman aged 25-40 years in good health and CMV-seropositive. CDR3 in DNA: TGTGCCAGCAGCTTAACGGCTGGGGGGAACACCATATATTTT. It is translated as CASSLTAGGNTIYF.